Included here is one TCR beta chain sequence, with context. The data are from a study of blood T cell repertoires in COVID-19. Turning to the study itself: Sources were T cells, B-cell-depleted T cells, or PBMCs; the material itself was cDNA or gDNA.

The CDR3 spans 15 residues. Germline V gene data show CDR1 as SGHAT and CDR2 as FQNNGV. V lost 4 bases to trimming and J lost 1 base, with 12 bases between them. Seattle patient enrollment occurred during active infection, with longitudinal follow-up thereafter. Study processing details: How many nucleated cells were present was estimated from reference gene primer amplification. Generated by immunoSEQ multiplex PCR, the TCRdb table keeps only in-frame clones and is missing some. D and trimming come from the DNA, and the V and J calls and clone size come from that table. Of some 350,000 clones listed, 88% were seen once; the top ten hold approximately 7.4%.

The origin of this receptor is a woman aged 70 to 79 with COVID-19, enrolled during active disease. The specimen sequenced was peripheral blood. The rearrangement uses TRBV11-2 and TRBJ2-3, with D possibly being TRBD2 (7 bases). CDR3 nucleotide sequence: TGTGCCAGCAGCTCCCGGGGGGCAGGCACAGATACGCAGTATTTT. Residues: CASSSRGAGTDTQYF.